This T cell receptor beta chain was captured by sequencing in a study of cytomegalovirus exposure and HLA in healthy donors. Study-wide findings and caveats: Fewer N-insertions than the roughly 670-donor mean were reportedly shown by an Asian-associated ancestry cluster in a later analysis.

The CDR3 sequence is 17 residues long. The J segment lost 1 base and the V segment lost 0 bases, leaving 4 bases of the junction unmatched. Looked up from germline, CDR1 is SGHRS and CDR2 is YFSETQ. This clone was observed a few times. Its antigen is unidentified. PCR employed 60 Vbeta and 13 Jbeta primers. TCRdb's table, derived via immunoSEQ multiplex PCR, lists solely in-frame clones and lacks some. Here the sample spans about 200,000 clones, 78% being singletons. The sample comprised PBMCs. The J gene is TRBJ1-1, the V gene TRBV5-1, with 12 bases lining up with TRBD1. The origin of this receptor is a male donor in good health and CMV-seronegative. The CDR3 spells CASSLEGTGGANTEAFF. CDR3 sequence (DNA): TGCGCCAGCAGCTTGGAAGGGACAGGGGGCGCGAACACTGAAGCTTTCTTT.